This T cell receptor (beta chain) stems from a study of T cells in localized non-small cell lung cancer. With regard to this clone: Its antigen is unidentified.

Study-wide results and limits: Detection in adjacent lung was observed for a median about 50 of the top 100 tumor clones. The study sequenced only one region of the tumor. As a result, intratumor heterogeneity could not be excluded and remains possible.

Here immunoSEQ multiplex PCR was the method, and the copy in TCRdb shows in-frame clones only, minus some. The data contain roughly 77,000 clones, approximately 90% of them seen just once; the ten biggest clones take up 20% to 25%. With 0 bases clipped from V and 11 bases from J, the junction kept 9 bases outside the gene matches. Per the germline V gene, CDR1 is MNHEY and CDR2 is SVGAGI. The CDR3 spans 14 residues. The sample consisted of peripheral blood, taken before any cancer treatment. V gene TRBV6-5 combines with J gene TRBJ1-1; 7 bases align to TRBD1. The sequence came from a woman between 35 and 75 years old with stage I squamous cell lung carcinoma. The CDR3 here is CASSYSIRQGLAFF. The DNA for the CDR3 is TGTGCCAGCAGTTACTCAATAAGACAGGGCCTCGCTTTCTTT.